The 9 T cell receptor beta chains below all came from one sample that was sequenced in a study of siplizumab effects on memory and regulatory T cells. Profiled with immunoSEQ multiplex PCR; TCRdb holds only in-frame clones, not every one. The sample gives about 100,000 clones, 90% to 95% of which show up once; 0.55% to 0.85% is in the top ten. Source material: Tregs sorted from blood. All receptors come from a human donor in good health.

The gene calls are TRBV6-7 and TRBJ2-5; D is undetermined. TRBV6-7 is an ORF for which the function is uncertain. There are 15 residues in the CDR3. V lost 0 bases and J 1 base, leaving 9 bases between the germline ends. The DNA for the CDR3 is TGTGCCAGCAGTTACTCCGCTAAAACCCAAGAGACCCAGTACTTC. Translated: CASSYSAKTQETQYF.

The chain joins TRBV10-3 to TRBJ2-5, with D maybe TRBD2 (6 bases). Trimming took 3 bases from V and 5 from J, leaving 16 bases between them. The germline CDR1 and CDR2 sequences are ENHRY and SYGVKD. This CDR3 has 15 amino acids. In DNA form, the CDR3 reads TGTGCCATCAGTGATCCGACTAGGCTGGGGGAGACCCAGTACTTC. As protein: CAISDPTRLGETQYF.

This chain connects TRBV9 to TRBJ2-1; D may be TRBD1 (5 bases). The CDR3 spans 14 residues. Germline V gives CDR1 SGDLS, CDR2 YYNGEE. With 0 bases removed from V and 6 bases from J, the gap between germline ends came to 10 bases. The CDR3 DNA sequence: TGTGCCAGCAGCGTAGACAGGTTCGGCAATGAGCAGTTCTTC. Residues: CASSVDRFGNEQFF. The entire variable domain, with the rest obtained from reference TRBV9 and TRBJ2-1, is as follows: DSGVTQTPKHLITATGQRVTLRCSPRSGDLSVYWYQQSLDQGLQFLIQYYNGEERAKGNILERFSAQQFPDLHSELNLSSLELGDSALYFCASSVDRFGNEQFFGPGTRLTVL.

V is TRBV9 and J is TRBJ2-2, with 7 bases that match TRBD1. The V gene end was trimmed by 3 bases and the J gene end by 1 base; junction bases not matched to a gene: 6. Germline V CDR1 and CDR2: SGDLS, YYNGEE. This CDR3 is 16 amino acids long. The CDR3 DNA reads TGTGCCAGCAGCGCCACAGGGGCTCTGAACACCGGGGAGCTGTTTTTT. Residues: CASSATGALNTGELFF. Full variable domain (missing parts from reference TRBV9 and TRBJ2-2): DSGVTQTPKHLITATGQRVTLRCSPRSGDLSVYWYQQSLDQGLQFLIQYYNGEERAKGNILERFSAQQFPDLHSELNLSSLELGDSALYFCASSATGALNTGELFFGEGSRLTVL.

V gene TRBV7-9 combines with J gene TRBJ2-2, with no clear D. Germline lookup yields CDR1 SEHNR and CDR2 FQNEAQ (reference sequence). The germline V and J ends were trimmed by 7 bases and 0 bases, with 6 bases remaining between them. The CDR3 extends over 13 amino acids. The CDR3 spells CASNPANTGELFF. CDR3 DNA sequence: TGTGCCAGCAATCCCGCGAACACCGGGGAGCTGTTTTTT.

The chain has TRBV21-1 and TRBJ1-2; the D call of TRBD1 is as the table states it, not checked on the DNA. TRBV21-1 is assigned pseudogene status. This CDR3 region has 14 residues. CDR3 protein: CASSKEGTGYGYTF. CDR3 nucleotides: TGTGCCAGCAGCAAAGAGGGGACAGGCTATGGCTACACCTTC.

This chain links TRBV4-1 with TRBJ2-3; maybe TRBD1 (6 bases). The germline CDR1 and CDR2 sequences are MGHRA and YSYEKL. V lost 0 bases, J lost 6 bases, and 13 bases lay in between. CDR3 length: 15 amino acids. CDR3 sequence (DNA): TGCGCCAGCAGCCAAGAACAGGGTTTTAGGGATACGCAGTATTTT. It yields the protein CASSQEQGFRDTQYF.

The rearrangement joins TRBV5-6 to TRBJ2-1; 9 nucleotides line up with TRBD2. The J segment lost 8 bases and the V segment lost 4 bases, leaving 13 bases of the junction unmatched. Germline V gene data show CDR1 as SGHDT and CDR2 as YYEEEE. The CDR3 is 16 amino acids. The CDR3 sequence: CASSLWGLAKKHEQFF. CDR3 DNA sequence: TGTGCCAGCAGCCTCTGGGGACTAGCAAAGAAGCATGAGCAGTTCTTC.

The chain links TRBV7-8 to TRBJ2-3; D ambiguous. The CDR3 loop spans 16 amino acids. The ends were cut back, 1 base at V and 0 bases at J, with 11 bases in the middle. From germline, CDR1 is SGHVS and CDR2 FQNEAQ. This CDR3 is CASSLDAYRSTDTQYF. The CDR3 region has the DNA TGTGCCAGCAGCTTAGATGCCTATCGAAGCACAGATACGCAGTATTTT.